This TCR beta chain was recovered during a study of CD8+ T cells in alopecia areata. Germline loops: CDR1 PRHDT, CDR2 FYEKMQ (reference sequence). The V and J ends lost 5 bases and 13 bases, in that order; junction bases with no gene match: 10. The CDR3 has 15 amino acids. Points from the study as a whole: Persistence during tofacitinib was seen for many expanded lesional clones in scalp and blood. In scalp samples, resident alphabeta T cells of normal skin are also sequenced. Normal scalp showed lower clonality than lesional scalp, especially alopecia totalis/universalis.

Extracted from the samples, RNA was reverse transcribed into cDNA to serve as the sequencing template. Produced via immunoSEQ multiplex PCR; TCRdb's table is partial and in-frame only. This sample carries 180,000 or so clones, 53% of them seen once, and the ten largest clones take approximately 10%. Worth noting for this clone: Its target is unknown.

The treatment was: oral pan-JAK inhibitor, 5-10 mg twice daily. Patients with alopecia areata provided lesional scalp punch biopsies as well as peripheral blood. This chain uses TRBV13 with TRBJ2-1, with 14 positions matching TRBD2. This sample comprised CD8+ T cells sorted from blood, obtained at week 24, from a patient treated with tofacitinib. This clonotype was obtained from a human donor with alopecia areata. The CDR3 loop reads CASSERTSGGLIQFF. The CDR3 region has the DNA TGTGCCAGCAGCGAGCGGACTAGCGGGGGGTTAATACAGTTCTTC.